The rows below give T cell receptor beta chains drawn from one sample of a study of T cells in Graves' hyperthyroidism and ophthalmopathy. TCRdb passed the multiplex PCR reads through MiXCR, listing each CDR3 protein once. The data show 500,000 or so distinct CDR3 sequences, over 15% seen once. The sample was blood. These receptors were collected from a woman aged 18-29 years with Graves' ophthalmopathy. Both conserved end residues are part of each CDR3. A D gene is named only where the DNA matches it firmly. Clone size, where shown, is once, few, many, or a class for clones that have expanded.

v_call	j_call	d_call	clone_size	cdr3_aa	cdr3_nt
TRBV7-9	TRBJ2-2	TRBD2	many	CASPIAGAVNTGELFF	TGTGCCAGCCCTATAGCGGGGGCCGTGAACACCGGGGAGCTGTTTTTT
TRBV28	TRBJ2-1	NA	many	CASSSRWGIPYNEQFF	TGTGCCAGCAGCTCCCGTTGGGGGATCCCCTACAATGAGCAGTTCTTC
TRBV7-3	TRBJ2-1	TRBD2	many	CASSFAASGAREQFF	TGTGCCAGCAGCTTTGCGGCTAGCGGGGCCCGGGAGCAGTTCTTC
TRBV20-1	TRBJ2-7	NA	many	CSAEAAPYEQYF	TGCAGTGCCGAGGCAGCCCCCTACGAGCAGTACTTC
TRBV4-1	TRBJ1-5	NA	NA	CASSPEGEHQPQHF	TGTGCCAGCAGCCCCGAGGGGGAACATCAGCCCCAGCATTTT
TRBV30	TRBJ2-3	TRBD1	few	CAWSEGATQYF	TGTGCCTGGAGTGAGGGGGCTACGCAGTATTTT
TRBV24-1	TRBJ2-1	TRBD1	NA	CATSARGLSYNEQFF	TGTGCCACCAGTGCAAGGGGGCTTTCCTACAATGAGCAGTTCTTC
TRBV14	TRBJ2-5	NA	NA	CASSQVNSLETQYF	TGTGCCAGCAGCCAAGTAAATAGTTTGGAGACCCAGTACTTC
TRBV15	TRBJ1-4	NA	few	CATSNPRGPRTTNEKLFF	TGTGCCACCAGCAACCCCAGGGGTCCAAGGACAACTAATGAAAAACTGTTTTTT
TRBV5-4	TRBJ1-2	NA	NA	CASSSVQGNYGYTF	TGTGCCAGCAGCTCTGTACAGGGTAACTATGGCTACACCTTC
TRBV30	TRBJ2-3	NA	many	CAWSKGEADTQYF	TGTGCCTGGAGTAAGGGGGAGGCAGATACGCAGTATTTT
TRBV6-1	TRBJ2-1	TRBD2	many	CASSFRLAGGVEQFF	TGTGCCAGCAGTTTCAGGCTAGCGGGAGGTGTTGAGCAGTTCTTC
TRBV9	TRBJ2-1	NA	many	CASTRSADNEQFF	TGTGCCAGCACCCGGAGCGCTGACAATGAGCAGTTCTTC
TRBV20-1	TRBJ2-2	TRBD2	NA	CSADVSASGFGELFF	TGCAGTGCCGACGTATCGGCTAGCGGGTTCGGGGAGCTGTTTTTT
TRBV29-1	TRBJ1-2	NA	few	CSVEDRSSPRYGYTF	TGCAGCGTTGAAGATCGGTCCAGTCCCCGTTATGGCTACACCTTC
TRBV3-1	TRBJ2-5	TRBD2	many	CASSQVAGGQETQYF	TGTGCCAGCAGCCAGGTTGCGGGGGGGCAAGAGACCCAGTACTTC
TRBV20-1	TRBJ2-7	TRBD2	many	CSASKRAGAYEQYF	TGCAGTGCTAGTAAGAGAGCGGGGGCCTACGAGCAGTACTTC
TRBV30	TRBJ2-1	TRBD2	once	CAWSAGLAGGNEQFF	TGTGCCTGGAGCGCGGGACTAGCGGGGGGCAATGAGCAGTTCTTC
TRBV27	TRBJ1-5	TRBD1	NA	CASSDDRGGQPQHF	TGTGCCAGCAGCGACGACAGGGGCGGACAGCCCCAGCATTTT
TRBV11-2	TRBJ2-1	TRBD1	many	CASSDPGTGGLNEQFF	TGTGCCAGCAGCGATCCCGGGACAGGGGGCTTGAATGAGCAGTTCTTC
TRBV20-1	TRBJ1-1	NA	NA	CSDYSMNTEAFF	TGCAGCGACTATAGCATGAACACTGAAGCTTTCTTT
TRBV2	TRBJ1-2	NA	many	CASLLAIPFMHGYTF	TGTGCCAGCCTTTTGGCAATCCCCTTTATGCATGGCTACACCTTC
TRBV4-1	TRBJ2-7	NA	few	CASSQEGVSSYEQYF	TGCGCCAGCAGCCAAGAGGGCGTCAGCTCCTACGAGCAGTACTTC
TRBV9	TRBJ2-1	TRBD1	NA	CASSPRDREAYNEQFF	TGTGCCAGCAGCCCCCGGGACAGGGAGGCTTACAATGAGCAGTTCTTC
TRBV7-2	TRBJ1-1	NA	many	CASSLWQGAFF	TGTGCCAGCAGCTTATGGCAGGGAGCTTTCTTT
TRBV29-1	TRBJ2-7	TRBD2	NA	CSVSLADSYEQYF	TGCAGCGTTAGTCTAGCGGACTCCTACGAGCAGTACTTC
TRBV7-2	TRBJ1-2	NA	many	CASSVRGRPENPFYGYTF	TGTGCCAGCAGCGTACGGGGACGTCCGGAGAACCCTTTCTATGGCTACACCTTC
TRBV3-1	TRBJ1-2	NA	many	CASNPGVPKSGYTF	TGTGCCAGCAACCCTGGTGTTCCTAAGTCCGGCTACACCTTC
TRBV13	TRBJ2-7	TRBD2	many	CASSSTSGGYEQYF	TGTGCCAGCAGCTCCACTAGCGGGGGTTACGAGCAGTACTTC